The source of this TCR beta chain is a study of blood T cell repertoires in COVID-19. Using immunoSEQ multiplex PCR, the repertoire was profiled, and TCRdb retains in-frame clones only, with some absent. The table records about 220,000 clones, roughly 87% of them present only once. This TCR came from a man aged 35 to 55 with active or convalescent COVID-19. Sequencing input: peripheral blood.

The CDR3 DNA sequence: TGTGCCAGCAGTTCGCGACAGGGGGAAGGCTACACCTTC. Protein product: CASSSRQGEGYTF. The chain joins TRBV27 to TRBJ1-2; 9 bases are a match to TRBD1. Germline V gene lookup returns CDR1 MNHEY and CDR2 SMNVEV (reference sequence). J was trimmed by 8 bases and V by 4 bases; bases with no gene match: 5. The CDR3 has 13 residues.